The 20 T cell receptor beta chains presented below share a single source sample, sequenced in a study of long-term antiretroviral therapy in people with HIV. Researchers report immunoSEQ v3.0 was run at survey level. Using immunoSEQ multiplex PCR, the repertoire was profiled, and TCRdb retains in-frame clones only, with some absent. This table holds about 35,000 clones, around 94% found once. Sequencing used unsorted PBMCs, obtained 4.1 years after starting antiretroviral therapy. Receptors were obtained from a woman in her 50s with HIV.

A single count supports this clone. The chain employs TRBV7-6 and TRBJ2-7; a weak D match, TRBD1 (5 bases). Trimming left V 5 bases short and J 4 bases short, with 18 bases between. The CDR3 spans 15 residues. Germline V gene sequence: CDR1 SGHVS, CDR2 FNYEAQ. DNA for the CDR3: TGTGCCAGCAGCGACCCCCCACAGGCCCTATACGAGCAGTACTTC. Translating it yields CASSDPPQALYEQYF.

This chain joins TRBV10-3 and TRBJ2-1; D gene uncertain. The CDR3 totals 14 residues. Looked up from germline, CDR1 is ENHRY and CDR2 is SYGVKD. V was trimmed by 2 bases and J by 4 bases, leaving 9 bases between them. This CDR3 is CAISETALYNEQFF. CDR3 coding DNA: TGTGCCATCAGTGAGACAGCCCTTTACAATGAGCAGTTCTTC.

The gene calls are TRBV12-5 and TRBJ2-7, with 8 bases lining up with TRBD1. Germline-derived CDR1 and CDR2 are LGHNT and FRNRAP. With 9 bases clipped from V and 5 bases from J, the junction kept 15 bases outside the gene matches. CDR3 length: 15 residues. CDR3 in DNA: TGTGCTAGCTCAAATTCAGGGGGCAGAGCCCACGAGCAGTACTTC. This codes for CASSNSGGRAHEQYF.

The chain uses TRBV18 and TRBJ1-1, with no clear D. Germline values: CDR1 KGHSH, CDR2 LQKENI. V was trimmed by 2 bases and J by 0 bases, leaving 4 bases between them. CDR3 length: 13 residues. This CDR3 reads CASSPTMNTEAFF. The DNA of the CDR3 is TGTGCCAGCTCACCAACGATGAACACTGAAGCTTTCTTT.

This sequence joins TRBV7-2 and TRBJ1-3; the match to TRBD1 covers 7 bases. The V gene end was trimmed by 5 bases and the J gene end by 3 bases; junction bases not matched to a gene: 16. The germline V gene encodes CDR1 SGHTA and CDR2 FQGNSA. The CDR3 sequence is 18 residues long. The CDR3 nucleotides are TGTGCCAGCAGCCATTCCTCTTCGACAGGGAGGTTTGGAAACACCATATATTTT. This encodes CASSHSSSTGRFGNTIYF.

As concerns this clone: The missing conserved phenylalanine or tryptophan at the end of this CDR3 makes a read error likely. It is unclear where the CDR3 begins or ends on the DNA, so no DNA is shown, and the CDR3 is as TCRdb lists it. The chain combines TRBV7-3 with TRBJ1-3; TRBD1, the D gene given by the table, was not confirmed from the DNA. Germline V lookup: CDR1 SGHTA, CDR2 FQGTGA. Counting both end residues, the CDR3 totals 11 amino acids. This chain's CDR3 is CASSPPQGLRS.

This chain links TRBV5-5 with TRBJ2-3; 12 bases are shared with TRBD2. Per germline, CDR1 SGHKS and CDR2 YYEKEE (reference sequence). The CDR3 is 13 amino acids. Trimming at V came to 7 bases and at J to 7 bases, leaving 4 bases not matched to a gene. The CDR3 region is CASWTSGEYTQYF. CDR3 coding DNA: TGTGCCAGCTGGACTAGCGGGGAGTATACGCAGTATTTT. Supplemented by reference TRBV5-5 and TRBJ2-3, the full variable domain reads DAGVTQSPTHLIKTRGQQVTLRCSPISGHKSVSWYQQVLGQGPQFIFQYYEKEERGRGNFPDRFSARQFPNYSSELNVNALLLGDSALYLCASWTSGEYTQYFGPGTRLTVL.

The genes are TRBV19 and TRBJ2-7; a weak D match, TRBD2 (6 bases). CDR1 is LNHDA and CDR2 is SQIVND in the germline V gene (reference sequence). CDR3 length: 15 amino acids. The ends were cut back, 4 bases at V and 6 bases at J, with 19 bases in the middle. This CDR3 reads CASSRRDREGFEQYF. The CDR3 DNA is TGTGCCAGTAGTAGGCGGGACCGGGAAGGTTTCGAGCAGTACTTC.

The V and J genes are TRBV9 and TRBJ1-2, with 7 bases identical to TRBD1. This CDR3 spans 17 amino acids. The germline V gene has CDR1 SGDLS and CDR2 YYNGEE. V shed 0 bases, J shed 7 bases, and the junction held 15 bases outside the gene matches. This CDR3 reads CASSVDFSGGLLGGYTF. The CDR3 region has the DNA TGTGCCAGCAGCGTAGACTTTTCAGGGGGGCTCCTCGGTGGCTACACCTTC.

CDR3 amino acids: CASTTTRNSPLHF. CDR3 nucleotide sequence: TGTGCCAGTACTACTACTCGGAATTCACCCCTCCACTTT. The chain employs TRBV25-1 and TRBJ1-6; D gene ambiguous. Germline V gives CDR1 MGHDK, CDR2 SYGVNS. This CDR3 is built from 13 residues. V was cut by 9 bases and J by 7 bases, with 13 bases left in between.

This chain joins TRBV11-2 and TRBJ1-3; D remains unclear. Deletions cut 3 bases from V and 0 bases from J, with 3 bases between. The CDR3 has 13 amino acids. CDR1 SGHAT and CDR2 FQNNGV come from the germline V gene. The CDR3 sequence is CASSFNSGNTIYF. DNA for the CDR3: TGTGCCAGCAGCTTTAACTCTGGAAACACCATATATTTT.

The rearrangement joins TRBV7-3 to TRBJ1-1; no clear D gene. V was cut by 0 bases and J by 5 bases, with 7 bases left in between. Per germline, CDR1 SGHTA and CDR2 FQGTGA. CDR3 length: 13 residues. CDR3 loop: CASSLTEETEAFF. CDR3 DNA: TGTGCCAGCAGCTTAACGGAGGAAACTGAAGCTTTCTTT.

This chain connects TRBV6-4 to TRBJ2-3; D is uncertain. Germline V gives CDR1 MRHNA, CDR2 SNTAGT. The CDR3 sequence is 14 residues long. With 5 bases removed from V and 3 bases from J, the gap between germline ends came to 12 bases. CDR3 residues: CASSHQLGTDTQYF. CDR3 nucleotides: TGTGCCAGCAGTCACCAGCTTGGGACAGATACGCAGTATTTT.

The chain employs TRBV18 and TRBJ2-7; tentatively, D is TRBD1 (5 bases). Deletions cut 3 bases from V and 0 bases from J, with 9 bases between. Germline assignment: CDR1 KGHSH and CDR2 LQKENI. This CDR3 has 14 residues. In nucleotides, the CDR3 is TGTGCCAGCTCACCGGATGACAGCTCCTACGAGCAGTACTTC. Protein: CASSPDDSSYEQYF.

V usage is TRBV13 and J usage is TRBJ2-3; D gene ambiguous. The CDR3 is 16 amino acids. Trimming cost V 4 bases and J 5 bases, with 19 bases left between them. Germline assignment: CDR1 PRHDT and CDR2 FYEKMQ (reference sequence). The CDR3 DNA reads as TGTGCCAGCAGCTCCAGATCTAGTCGTCCCCGAGATACGCAGTATTTT. It is translated as CASSSRSSRPRDTQYF.

This sequence joins TRBV7-9 and TRBJ1-1; 8 nucleotides line up with TRBD1. The V and J ends lost 2 bases and 10 bases, in that order; junction bases with no gene match: 9. The CDR3 consists of 14 residues. Germline loops: CDR1 SEHNR, CDR2 FQNEAQ (reference sequence). CDR3 amino acids: CASSLPTGEALAFF. Written as DNA, the CDR3 is TGTGCCAGCAGCTTACCGACAGGGGAAGCGTTAGCTTTCTTT.

V usage is TRBV6-5 and J usage is TRBJ2-5; 12 nucleotides line up with TRBD2. After removal of 1 base from V and 3 bases from J, the junction contained 3 bases not matched to a gene. Looked up from germline, CDR1 is MNHEY and CDR2 is SVGAGI. The CDR3 runs to 16 residues. The CDR3 loop reads CASSYLLAGGKETQYF. DNA of the CDR3: TGTGCCAGCAGTTACTTACTAGCGGGGGGAAAAGAGACCCAGTACTTC.

This clone was recorded only once. The chain combines TRBV7-3 with TRBJ2-1; tentatively, D is TRBD1 (6 bases). Germline V lookup: CDR1 SGHTA, CDR2 FQGTGA. V dropped 1 base and J dropped 7 bases, with 11 bases sitting between them. This CDR3 spans 14 amino acids. CDR3 sequence reads: CASSLRPGENEQFF. The CDR3 DNA reads as TGTGCCAGCAGCTTAAGGCCAGGGGAGAATGAGCAGTTCTTC.

The chain employs TRBV7-6 and TRBJ2-5; 10 bases map to TRBD2. The V gene end was trimmed by 5 bases and the J gene end by 3 bases; junction bases not matched to a gene: 6. This CDR3 contains 15 residues. Germline CDR1 and CDR2: SGHVS and FNYEAQ. The CDR3 here is CASSPGLAEKETQYF. CDR3 nucleotide sequence: TGTGCCAGCAGCCCCGGACTAGCGGAAAAAGAGACCCAGTACTTC.

The genes are TRBV7-3 and TRBJ1-1; D unresolved. The germline gives CDR1 SGHTA, CDR2 FQGTGA. The CDR3 contains 13 residues. V dropped 6 bases and J dropped 1 base, with 9 bases sitting between them. In DNA form, the CDR3 reads TGTGCCAGCAGTTTAGAGGCGAACACTGAAGCTTTCTTT. It encodes CASSLEANTEAFF. Drawing the rest from reference TRBV7-3 and TRBJ1-1, the complete variable domain is GAGVSQTPSNKVTEKGKYVELRCDPISGHTALYWYRQSLGQGPEFLIYFQGTGAADDSGLPNDRFFAVRPEGSVSTLKIQRTERGDSAVYLCASSLEANTEAFFGQGTRLTVV.